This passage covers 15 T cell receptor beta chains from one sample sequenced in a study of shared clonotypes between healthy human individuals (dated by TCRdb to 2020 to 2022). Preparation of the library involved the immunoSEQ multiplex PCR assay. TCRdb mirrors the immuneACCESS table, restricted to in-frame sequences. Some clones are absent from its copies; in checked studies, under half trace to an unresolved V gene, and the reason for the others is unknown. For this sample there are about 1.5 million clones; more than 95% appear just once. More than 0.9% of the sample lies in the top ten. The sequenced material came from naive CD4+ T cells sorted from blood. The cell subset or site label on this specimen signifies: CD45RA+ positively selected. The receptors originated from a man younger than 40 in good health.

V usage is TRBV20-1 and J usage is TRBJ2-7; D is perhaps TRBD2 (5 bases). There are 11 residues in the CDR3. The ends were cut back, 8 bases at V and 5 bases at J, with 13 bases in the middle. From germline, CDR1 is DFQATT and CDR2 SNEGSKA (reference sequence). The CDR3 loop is CSLGETHEQYF. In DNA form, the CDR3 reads TGCAGTCTCGGGGAGACCCACGAGCAGTACTTC.

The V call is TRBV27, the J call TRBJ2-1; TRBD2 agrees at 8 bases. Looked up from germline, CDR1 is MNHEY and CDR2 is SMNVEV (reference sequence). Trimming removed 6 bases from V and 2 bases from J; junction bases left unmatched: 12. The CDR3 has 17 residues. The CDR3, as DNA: TGTGCCAGCAGGTATCTCGGACTAGCCGATGCCTACAATGAGCAGTTCTTC. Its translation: CASRYLGLADAYNEQFF.

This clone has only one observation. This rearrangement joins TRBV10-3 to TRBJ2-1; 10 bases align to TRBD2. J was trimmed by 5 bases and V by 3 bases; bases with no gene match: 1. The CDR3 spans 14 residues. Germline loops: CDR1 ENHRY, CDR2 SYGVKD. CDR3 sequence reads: CAISELAGHNEQFF. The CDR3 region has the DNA TGTGCCATCAGTGAACTAGCGGGACACAATGAGCAGTTCTTC.

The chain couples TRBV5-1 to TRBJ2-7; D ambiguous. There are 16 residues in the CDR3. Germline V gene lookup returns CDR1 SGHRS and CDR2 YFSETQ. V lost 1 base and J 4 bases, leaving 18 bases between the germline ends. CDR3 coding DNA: TGCGCCAGCAGCTTGTATACAAATACCCGGTTTTACGAGCAGTACTTC. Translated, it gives CASSLYTNTRFYEQYF.

The CDR3 is CASGMLGATNEKLFF. The CDR3 nucleotides read TGTGCCAGCGGTATGTTAGGTGCAACTAATGAAAAACTGTTTTTT. The rearrangement uses TRBV2 and TRBJ1-4; D remains unclear. Per the germline V gene, CDR1 is SNHLY and CDR2 is FYNNEI. Deletions cut 8 bases from V and 0 bases from J, with 13 bases between. The CDR3 extends over 15 amino acids.

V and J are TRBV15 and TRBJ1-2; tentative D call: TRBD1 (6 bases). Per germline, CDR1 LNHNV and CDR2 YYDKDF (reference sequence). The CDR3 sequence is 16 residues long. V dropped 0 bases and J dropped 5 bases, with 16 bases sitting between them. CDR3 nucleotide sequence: TGTGCCACCAGCAGAGATGGGGGCAGGGGAGTTTATGGCTACACCTTC. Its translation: CATSRDGGRGVYGYTF.

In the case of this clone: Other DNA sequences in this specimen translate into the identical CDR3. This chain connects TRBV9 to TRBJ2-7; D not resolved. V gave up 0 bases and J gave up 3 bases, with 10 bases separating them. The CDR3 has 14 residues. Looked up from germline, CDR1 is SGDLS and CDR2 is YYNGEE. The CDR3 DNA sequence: TGTGCCAGCAGCGTAGCGGCCGGAAACTACGAGCAGTACTTC. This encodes CASSVAAGNYEQYF. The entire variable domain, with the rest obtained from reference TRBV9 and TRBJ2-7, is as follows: DSGVTQTPKHLITATGQRVTLRCSPRSGDLSVYWYQQSLDQGLQFLIQYYNGEERAKGNILERFSAQQFPDLHSELNLSSLELGDSALYFCASSVAAGNYEQYFGPGTRLTVT.

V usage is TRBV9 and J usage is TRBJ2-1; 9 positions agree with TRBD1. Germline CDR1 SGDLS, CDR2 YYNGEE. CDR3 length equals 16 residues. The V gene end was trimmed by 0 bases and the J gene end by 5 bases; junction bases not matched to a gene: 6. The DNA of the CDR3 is TGTGCCAGCAGCGTAGCCGGGACAGGGACCCACAATGAGCAGTTCTTC. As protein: CASSVAGTGTHNEQFF.

The CDR3 region is CAIKGGDSLSTGELFF. The CDR3 coding sequence is TGTGCCATCAAGGGTGGAGACAGTTTATCCACCGGGGAGCTGTTTTTT. V usage is TRBV10-3 and J usage is TRBJ2-2; the D gene is possibly TRBD1 (5 bases). V lost 7 bases and J 4 bases, leaving 19 bases between the germline ends. CDR3 length equals 16 residues. Germline V gene data show CDR1 as ENHRY and CDR2 as SYGVKD.

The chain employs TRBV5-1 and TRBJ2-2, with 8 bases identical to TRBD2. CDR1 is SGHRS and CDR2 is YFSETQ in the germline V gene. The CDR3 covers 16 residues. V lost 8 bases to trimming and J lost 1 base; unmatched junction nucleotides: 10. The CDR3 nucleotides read TGCGCCAGTGAGCTTGGAACTAGCGGGAACACCGGGGAGCTGTTTTTT. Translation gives CASELGTSGNTGELFF.

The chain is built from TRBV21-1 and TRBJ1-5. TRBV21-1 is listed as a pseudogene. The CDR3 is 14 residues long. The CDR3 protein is CASSKEVYDQPQHF. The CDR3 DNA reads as TGTGCCAGCAGCAAAGAGGTGTACGATCAGCCCCAGCATTTT.

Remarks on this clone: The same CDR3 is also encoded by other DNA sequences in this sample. The CDR3 coding sequence is TGTGCCAGCTCACCTCGGCGGGAAAGCTACGAGCAGTACTTC. Amino acid sequence: CASSPRRESYEQYF. V gene TRBV18 combines with J gene TRBJ2-7; TRBD2 is a possible D gene (6 bases). Per the germline V gene, CDR1 is KGHSH and CDR2 is LQKENI. The CDR3 is made up of 14 amino acids. Trimming took 3 bases from V and 3 from J, leaving 12 bases between them.

For the CDR3, the DNA is TGCGCCAGCAGCTTTCGGGGTGGACTTTACAATGAGCAGTTCTTC. This gives the protein CASSFRGGLYNEQFF. The chain carries TRBV5-1 and TRBJ2-1; maybe TRBD2 (5 bases). Per germline, CDR1 SGHRS and CDR2 YFSETQ. The germline V and J ends were trimmed by 2 bases and 4 bases, with 13 bases remaining between them. The CDR3 covers 15 residues.

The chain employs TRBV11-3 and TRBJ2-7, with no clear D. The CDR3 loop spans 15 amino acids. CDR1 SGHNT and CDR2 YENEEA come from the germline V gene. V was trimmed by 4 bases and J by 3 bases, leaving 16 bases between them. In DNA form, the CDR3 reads TGTGCCAGCAGCTCCCGGAGTAGAGCCCTCTACGAGCAGTACTTC. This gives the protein CASSSRSRALYEQYF.

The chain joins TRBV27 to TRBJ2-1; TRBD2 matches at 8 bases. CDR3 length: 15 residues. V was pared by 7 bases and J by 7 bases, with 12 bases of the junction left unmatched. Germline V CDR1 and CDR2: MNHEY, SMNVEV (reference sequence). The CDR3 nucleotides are TGTGCCAGCACTGGCCAGGGAGCGGGAGAGAATGAGCAGTTCTTC. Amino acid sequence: CASTGQGAGENEQFF.